This T cell receptor (beta chain) was obtained from a study of shared clonotypes between healthy human individuals. Comments on this clone: What it binds is unknown. In the same sample, other DNA sequences code for this CDR3.

Donation came from healthy HIV-negative adults that had no recent acute infections or vaccinations. Clones were read by immunoSEQ multiplex PCR, and TCRdb kept only the in-frame ones, dropping some. The profile shows a few million clones, more than 85% of them singletons. Looked up from germline, CDR1 is MDHEN and CDR2 is SYDVKM. This CDR3 spans 15 amino acids. The V and J ends lost 5 bases and 0 bases respectively, with 10 bases between them. Study-level points and caveats: The study found lower generation probabilities in non-shared clonotypes than in those shared by all four donors.

The V gene is TRBV28, the J gene TRBJ1-4; D perhaps matches TRBD1 (5 bases). The sample was naive CD4+ T cells from PBMCs. Indicated subset: CD45RA+ positively selected. The clonotype comes from a man aged 18 to 29 in good health. Some clones in this sample may be carry-over from other donors' samples. The CDR3 bases are TGTGCCAGCAGTCGCCAGGGAGCAACTAATGAAAAACTGTTTTTT. Protein product: CASSRQGATNEKLFF. Full variable domain (rest looked up from reference TRBV28 and TRBJ1-4): DVKVTQSSRYLVKRTGEKVFLECVQDMDHENMFWYRQDPGLGLRLIYFSYDVKMKEKGDIPEGYSVSREKKERFSLILESASTNQTSMYLCASSRQGATNEKLFFGSGTQLSVL.